This paragraph covers one T cell receptor (beta chain) sequence. Its cognate antigen is unknown. This specimen belongs to a study of radiotherapy plus CTLA-4 blockade in lung cancer. The wider study: An objective response was seen in 18% of patients, and disease control in less than 35%.

Germline CDR1 and CDR2: LNHNV and YYDKDF (reference sequence). V gave up 0 bases and J gave up 0 bases; unmatched junction bases: 13. The CDR3 is 20 residues long. Only in-frame clones appear in the TCRdb table, and some are missing; sequencing was by immunoSEQ multiplex PCR. The data show about 78,000 clones, around 84% seen once. Study findings and constraints: Following radiotherapy plus ipilimumab, tumor-derived TCR clones expanded in the blood. Response, reportedly, was best predicted by interferon-beta along with early blood T cell clone dynamics.

CTLA-4 blockade with ipilimumab, together with focal radiation, was given to patients with chemo-refractory metastatic non-small-cell lung cancer. This chain connects TRBV15 to TRBJ1-1; TRBD1 aligns across 10 bases. The input for sequencing was peripheral blood, taken from a patient treated with radiotherapy plus ipilimumab. The TCR sequence derives from a human donor with non-small cell lung cancer who had stable disease on radiotherapy plus ipilimumab. The CDR3 sequence: CATSREYPRDRGPLNTEAFF. For the CDR3, the DNA is TGTGCCACCAGCAGAGAATACCCCCGGGACAGGGGCCCTCTGAACACTGAAGCTTTCTTT.